This TCR beta chain was recorded in a study of Ad26.COV2.S vaccination and SARS-CoV-2 variants. As to this clone: The antigen is unknown.

Generated by immunoSEQ multiplex PCR, the TCRdb table keeps only in-frame clones and is missing some. The sample contains 450,000 to 550,000 clones, 80% to 90% of which appear only once. Indicated treatment: around 19 received Ad26.COV2.S at low or high dose, single or two shots; five or six received placebo; per-sample allocation not given. Day 63 following the first vaccine or placebo injection was when the samples were taken. Its platform was an Ad26 vector, and its expressed antigen was Wuhan-strain SARS-CoV-2 spike. Points from the study as a whole: Researchers cautioned that TCR breadth and depth analyses may have underestimated total T cell responses.

The sequence was obtained from a person between 18 and 65 years old who received the Ad26.COV2.S COVID-19 vaccine or a placebo. Sequences were derived from peripheral blood, sampled in a trial of Ad26.COV2.S vaccine versus placebo.

DNA of the CDR3: TGCGCCAGCAGCTTTGGGTTCTCTGAAGCTTTCTTT. This sequence encodes CASSFGFSEAFF. This rearrangement joins TRBV5-1 to TRBJ1-1, with D unclear. Germline V gene data show CDR1 as SGHRS and CDR2 as YFSETQ. There are 12 residues in the CDR3. Trimming left V 2 bases short and J 6 bases short, with 8 bases between. Full variable domain (remainder filled in from reference TRBV5-1 and TRBJ1-1): KAGVTQTPRYLIKTRGQQVTLSCSPISGHRSVSWYQQTPGQGLQFLFEYFSETQRNKGNFPGRFSGRQFSNSRSEMNVSTLELGDSALYLCASSFGFSEAFFGQGTRLTVV.